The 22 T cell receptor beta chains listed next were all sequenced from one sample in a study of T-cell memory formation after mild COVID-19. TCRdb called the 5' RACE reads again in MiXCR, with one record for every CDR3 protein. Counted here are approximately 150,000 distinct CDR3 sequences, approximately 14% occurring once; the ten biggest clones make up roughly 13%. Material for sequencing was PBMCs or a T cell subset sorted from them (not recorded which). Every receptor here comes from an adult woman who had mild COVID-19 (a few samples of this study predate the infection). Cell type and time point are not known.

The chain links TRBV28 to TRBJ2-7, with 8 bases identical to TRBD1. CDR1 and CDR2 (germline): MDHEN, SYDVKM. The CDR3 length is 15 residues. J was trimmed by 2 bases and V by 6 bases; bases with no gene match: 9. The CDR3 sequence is CASSRGGTGAYEQYF. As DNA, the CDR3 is TGTGCCAGCAGCCGAGGTGGGACAGGTGCCTACGAGCAGTACTTC.

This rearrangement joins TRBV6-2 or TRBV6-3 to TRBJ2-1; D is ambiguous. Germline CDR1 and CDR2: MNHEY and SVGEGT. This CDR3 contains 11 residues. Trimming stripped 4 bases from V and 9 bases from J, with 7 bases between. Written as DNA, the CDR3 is TGTGCCAGCAGTTTCCCAGCTGAGCAGTTCTTC. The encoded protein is CASSFPAEQFF.

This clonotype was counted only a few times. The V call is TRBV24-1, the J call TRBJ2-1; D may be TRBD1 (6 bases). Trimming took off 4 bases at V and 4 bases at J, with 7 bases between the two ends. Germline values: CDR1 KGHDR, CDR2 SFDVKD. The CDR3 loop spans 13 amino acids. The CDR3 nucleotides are TGTGCCACCAGTGACAGGGGATACAATGAGCAGTTCTTC. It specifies CATSDRGYNEQFF.

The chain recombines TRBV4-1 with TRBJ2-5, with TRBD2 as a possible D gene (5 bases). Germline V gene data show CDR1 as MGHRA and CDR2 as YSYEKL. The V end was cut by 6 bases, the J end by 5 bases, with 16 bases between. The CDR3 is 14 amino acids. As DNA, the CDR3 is TGCGCCAGCAGTCGGCTAGCTGGCGGGGAGACCCAGTACTTC. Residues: CASSRLAGGETQYF.

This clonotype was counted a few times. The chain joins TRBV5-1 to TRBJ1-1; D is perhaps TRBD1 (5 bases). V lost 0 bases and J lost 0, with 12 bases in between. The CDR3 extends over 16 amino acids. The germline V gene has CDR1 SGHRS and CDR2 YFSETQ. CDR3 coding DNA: TGCGCCAGCAGCTTGGGTGCCGGGGCCCTGAACACTGAAGCTTTCTTT. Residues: CASSLGAGALNTEAFF.

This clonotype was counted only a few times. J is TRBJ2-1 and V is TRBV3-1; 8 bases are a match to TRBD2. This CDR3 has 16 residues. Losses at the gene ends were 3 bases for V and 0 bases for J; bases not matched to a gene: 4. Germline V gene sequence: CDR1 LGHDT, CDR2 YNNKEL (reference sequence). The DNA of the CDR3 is TGTGCCAGCAGCCACCTTAGCGGGGCCTCCTACAATGAGCAGTTCTTC. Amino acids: CASSHLSGASYNEQFF.

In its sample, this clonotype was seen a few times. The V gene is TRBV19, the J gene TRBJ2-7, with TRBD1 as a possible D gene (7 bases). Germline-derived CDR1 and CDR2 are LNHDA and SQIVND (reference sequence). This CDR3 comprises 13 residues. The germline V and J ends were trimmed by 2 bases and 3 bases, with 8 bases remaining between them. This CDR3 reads CASSIQGGYEQYF. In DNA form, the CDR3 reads TGTGCCAGTAGTATACAGGGGGGCTACGAGCAGTACTTC.

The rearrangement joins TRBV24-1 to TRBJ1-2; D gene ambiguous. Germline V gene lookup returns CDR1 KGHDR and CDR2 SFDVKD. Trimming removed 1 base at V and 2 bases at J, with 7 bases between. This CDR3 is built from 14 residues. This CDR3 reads CATSDFPENYGYTF. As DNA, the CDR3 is TGTGCCACCAGTGATTTTCCAGAAAACTATGGCTACACCTTC.

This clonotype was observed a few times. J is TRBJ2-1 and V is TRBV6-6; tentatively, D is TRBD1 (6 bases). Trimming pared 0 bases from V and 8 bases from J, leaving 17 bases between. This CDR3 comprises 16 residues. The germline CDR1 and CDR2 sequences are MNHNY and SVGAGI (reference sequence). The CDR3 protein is CASSYSIGGPADEQFF. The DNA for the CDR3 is TGTGCCAGCAGTTACTCGATTGGGGGCCCAGCCGATGAGCAGTTCTTC.

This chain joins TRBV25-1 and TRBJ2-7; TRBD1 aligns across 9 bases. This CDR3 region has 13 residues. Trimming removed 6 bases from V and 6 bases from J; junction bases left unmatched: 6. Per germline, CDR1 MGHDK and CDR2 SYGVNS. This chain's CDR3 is CASSRTGAGEQYF. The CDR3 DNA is TGTGCCAGCAGCAGGACAGGGGCAGGCGAGCAGTACTTC.

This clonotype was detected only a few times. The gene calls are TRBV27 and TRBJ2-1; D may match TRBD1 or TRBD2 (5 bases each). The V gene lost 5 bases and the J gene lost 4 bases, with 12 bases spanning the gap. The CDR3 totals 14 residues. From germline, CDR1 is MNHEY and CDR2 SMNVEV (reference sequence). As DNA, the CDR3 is TGTGCCAGCAGTCCAAGTGGGGGTTACAATGAGCAGTTCTTC. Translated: CASSPSGGYNEQFF.

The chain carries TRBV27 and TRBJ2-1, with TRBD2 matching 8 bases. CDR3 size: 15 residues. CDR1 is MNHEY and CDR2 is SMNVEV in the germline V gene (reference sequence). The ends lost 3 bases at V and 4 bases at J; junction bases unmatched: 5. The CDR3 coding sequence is TGTGCCAGCAGTTTCTTTTCTAGCGGGTACAATGAGCAGTTCTTC. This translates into CASSFFSSGYNEQFF.

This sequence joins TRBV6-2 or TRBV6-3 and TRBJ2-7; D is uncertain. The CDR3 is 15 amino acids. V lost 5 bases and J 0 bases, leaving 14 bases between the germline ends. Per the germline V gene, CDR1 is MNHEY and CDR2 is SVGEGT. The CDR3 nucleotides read TGTGCCAGCAGTGCCTGGTTAGACTCCTCCTACGAGCAGTACTTC. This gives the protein CASSAWLDSSYEQYF.

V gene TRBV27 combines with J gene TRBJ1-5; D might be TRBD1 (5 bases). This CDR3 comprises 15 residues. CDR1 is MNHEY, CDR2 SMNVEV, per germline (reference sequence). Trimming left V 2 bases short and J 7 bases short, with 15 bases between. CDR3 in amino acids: CASSLMGRQGQPQHF. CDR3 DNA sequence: TGTGCCAGCAGTTTAATGGGGAGGCAGGGCCAGCCCCAGCATTTT.

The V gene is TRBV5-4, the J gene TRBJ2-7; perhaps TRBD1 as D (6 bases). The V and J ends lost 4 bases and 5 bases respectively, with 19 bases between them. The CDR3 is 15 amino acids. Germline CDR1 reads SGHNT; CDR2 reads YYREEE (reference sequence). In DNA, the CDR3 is TGTGCCAGCAGCCTAGAAGGGACACGACGGGACGAGCAGTACTTC. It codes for CASSLEGTRRDEQYF.

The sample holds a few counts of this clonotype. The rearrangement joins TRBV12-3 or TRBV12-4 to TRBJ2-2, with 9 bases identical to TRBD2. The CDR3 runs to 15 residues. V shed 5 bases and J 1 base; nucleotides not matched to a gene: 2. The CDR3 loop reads CASSATSGNTGELFF. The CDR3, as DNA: TGTGCCAGCAGTGCGACTAGCGGGAACACCGGGGAGCTGTTTTTT.

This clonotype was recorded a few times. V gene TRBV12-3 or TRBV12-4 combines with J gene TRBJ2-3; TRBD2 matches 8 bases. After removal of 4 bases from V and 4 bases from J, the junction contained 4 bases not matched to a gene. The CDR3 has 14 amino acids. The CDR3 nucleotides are TGTGCCAGCAGTTGGGCGGGAGGCCCAGATACGCAGTATTTT. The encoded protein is CASSWAGGPDTQYF.

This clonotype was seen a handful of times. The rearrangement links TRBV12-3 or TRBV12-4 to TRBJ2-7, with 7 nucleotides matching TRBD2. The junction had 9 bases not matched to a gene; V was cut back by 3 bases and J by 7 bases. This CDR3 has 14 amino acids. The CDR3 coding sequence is TGTGCCAGCAGTTTTCAGGGTGGGGGGGATGAGCAGTACTTC. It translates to CASSFQGGGDEQYF.

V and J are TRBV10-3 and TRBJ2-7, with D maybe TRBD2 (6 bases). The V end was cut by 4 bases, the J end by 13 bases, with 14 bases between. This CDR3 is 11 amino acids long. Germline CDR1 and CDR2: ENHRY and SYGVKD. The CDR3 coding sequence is TGTGCCATCAGTGCATCGGTGGGGACTTACTTC. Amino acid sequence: CAISASVGTYF.

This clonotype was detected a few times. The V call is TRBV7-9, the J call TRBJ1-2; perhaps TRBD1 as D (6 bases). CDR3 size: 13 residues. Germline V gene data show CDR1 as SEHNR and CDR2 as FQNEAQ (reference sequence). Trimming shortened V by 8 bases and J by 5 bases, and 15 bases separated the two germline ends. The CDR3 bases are TGTGCCAGCGGTTCGGGGGGGCCTTATGGCTACACCTTC. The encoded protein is CASGSGGPYGYTF.

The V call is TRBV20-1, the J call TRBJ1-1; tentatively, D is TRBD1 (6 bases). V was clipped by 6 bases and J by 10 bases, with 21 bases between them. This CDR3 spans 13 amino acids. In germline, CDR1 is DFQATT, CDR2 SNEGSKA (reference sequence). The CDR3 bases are TGCAGTGCCCCGGACAGAGGGATGTTTGGAGCTTTCTTT. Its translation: CSAPDRGMFGAFF.

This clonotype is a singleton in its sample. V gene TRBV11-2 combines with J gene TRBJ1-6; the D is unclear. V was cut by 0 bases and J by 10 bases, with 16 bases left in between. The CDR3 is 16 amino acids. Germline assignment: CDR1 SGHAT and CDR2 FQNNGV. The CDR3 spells CASSLESVATHSPLHF. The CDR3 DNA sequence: TGTGCCAGCAGCTTAGAATCTGTGGCGACACACTCACCCCTCCACTTT. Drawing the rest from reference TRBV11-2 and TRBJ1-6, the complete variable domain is EAGVAQSPRYKIIEKRQSVAFWCNPISGHATLYWYQQILGQGPKLLIQFQNNGVVDDSQLPKDRFSAERLKGVDSTLKIQPAKLEDSAVYLCASSLESVATHSPLHFGNGTRLTVT.